Sequencing of this TCR beta chain was carried out in a study of blood T cell repertoires in COVID-19. Across the study: The United States, Italy and Spain provided the acute and convalescent COVID-19 samples.

This clone was observed a handful of times. Source study methods: From reference gene primer amplification, estimates of nucleated cell counts were derived. TCRdb's table, derived via immunoSEQ multiplex PCR, lists solely in-frame clones and lacks some. D and trimming were read from the DNA, whereas the V and J calls and clone size are those reported in that table. Of about 140,000 clones in the sample, 65% to 90% were seen once. Germline V gives CDR1 MNHEY, CDR2 SVGAGI. Trimming shortened V by 6 bases and J by 6 bases, and 14 bases separated the two germline ends. The CDR3 has 13 residues. This chain uses TRBV6-5 with TRBJ1-1; D might be TRBD1 (5 bases). Material for sequencing was peripheral blood. The clonotype originates from a woman aged 55-70 years with active or convalescent COVID-19. The CDR3 DNA is TGTGCCAGCAGGACCAGGGCGGCCGCTGAAGCTTTCTTT. As protein: CASRTRAAAEAFF.